This TCR beta chain was identified during a study of shared T cell receptors in the human thymus. Profiled with immunoSEQ multiplex PCR; TCRdb holds only in-frame clones, not every one. This table holds over 650,000 clones, around 87% found once. CDR3 size: 15 residues. The V gene's germline CDR1 is SNHLY and CDR2 FYNNEI. V lost 6 bases, J lost 5 bases, and 9 bases stayed unmatched. This sample also belongs to another study, concerning human thymus T cells. That paper notes: Thymus tissue for the work was resected from patients undergoing corrective heart surgery. Biased V and J segment usage appeared in thymus and peripheral blood.

The clonotype was recovered from a boy younger than two with a congenital heart defect. Sequencing input: thymocytes. V is TRBV2 and J is TRBJ1-5; 8 bases fit TRBD1. CDR3 protein: CASSASRTGYQPQHF. CDR3 DNA: TGTGCCAGCAGCGCTTCCCGGACAGGGTATCAGCCCCAGCATTTT.